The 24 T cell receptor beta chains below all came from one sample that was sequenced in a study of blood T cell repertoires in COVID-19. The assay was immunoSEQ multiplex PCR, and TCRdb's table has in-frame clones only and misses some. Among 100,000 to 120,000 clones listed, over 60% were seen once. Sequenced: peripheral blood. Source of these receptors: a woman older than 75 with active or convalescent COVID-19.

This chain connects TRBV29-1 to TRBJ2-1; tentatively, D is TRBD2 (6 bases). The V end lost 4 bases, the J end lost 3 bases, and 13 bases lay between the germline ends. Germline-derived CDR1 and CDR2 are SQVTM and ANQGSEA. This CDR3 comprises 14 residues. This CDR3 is CSVVGGANYNEQFF. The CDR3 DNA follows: TGCAGCGTTGTCGGCGGGGCGAACTACAATGAGCAGTTCTTC.

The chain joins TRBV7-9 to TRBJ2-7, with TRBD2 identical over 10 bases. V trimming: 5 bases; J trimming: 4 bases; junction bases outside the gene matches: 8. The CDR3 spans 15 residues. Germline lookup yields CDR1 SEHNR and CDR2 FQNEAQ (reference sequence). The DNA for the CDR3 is TGTGCCAGCAGCCTTCTAGCGGGAGTGGGTTACGAGCAGTACTTC. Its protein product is CASSLLAGVGYEQYF.

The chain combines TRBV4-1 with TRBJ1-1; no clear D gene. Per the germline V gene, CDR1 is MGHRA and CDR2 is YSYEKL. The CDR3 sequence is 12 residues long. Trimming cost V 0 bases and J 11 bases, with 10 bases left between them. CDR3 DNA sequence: TGCGCCAGCAGCCAAGATGGCTTGAGGGCTTTCTTT. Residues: CASSQDGLRAFF.

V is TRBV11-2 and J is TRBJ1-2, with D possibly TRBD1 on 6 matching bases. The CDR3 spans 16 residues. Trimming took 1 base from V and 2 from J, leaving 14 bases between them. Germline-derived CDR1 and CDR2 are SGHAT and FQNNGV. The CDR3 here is CASSLVPGALNYGYTF. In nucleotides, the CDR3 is TGTGCCAGCAGCTTAGTGCCAGGGGCCCTAAACTATGGCTACACCTTC.

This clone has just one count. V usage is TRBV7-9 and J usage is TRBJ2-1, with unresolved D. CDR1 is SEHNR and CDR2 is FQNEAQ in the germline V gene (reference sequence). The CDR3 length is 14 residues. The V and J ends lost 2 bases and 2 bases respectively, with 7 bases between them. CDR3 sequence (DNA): TGTGCCAGCAGCTTATCTGCGCCCTACAATGAGCAGTTCTTC. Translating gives CASSLSAPYNEQFF.

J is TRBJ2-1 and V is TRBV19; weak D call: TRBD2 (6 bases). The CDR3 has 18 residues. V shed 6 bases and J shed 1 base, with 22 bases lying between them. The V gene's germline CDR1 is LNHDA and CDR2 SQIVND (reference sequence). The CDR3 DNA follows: TGTGCCAGTAGCTCAACCAGACTAGTCGGGAGTTCCTACAATGAGCAGTTCTTC. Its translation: CASSSTRLVGSSYNEQFF. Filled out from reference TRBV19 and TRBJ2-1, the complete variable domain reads DGGITQSPKYLFRKEGQNVTLSCEQNLNHDAMYWYRQDPGQGLRLIYYSQIVNDFQKGDIAEGYSVSREKKESFPLTVTSAQKNPTAFYLCASSSTRLVGSSYNEQFFGPGTRLTVL.

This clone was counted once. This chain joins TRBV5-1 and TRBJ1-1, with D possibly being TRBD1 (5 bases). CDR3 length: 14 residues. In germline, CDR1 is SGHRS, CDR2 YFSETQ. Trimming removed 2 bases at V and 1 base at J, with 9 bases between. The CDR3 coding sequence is TGCGCCAGCAGCTTCAGGGCAGAGAACACTGAAGCTTTCTTT. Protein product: CASSFRAENTEAFF. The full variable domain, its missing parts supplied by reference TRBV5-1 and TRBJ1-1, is KAGVTQTPRYLIKTRGQQVTLSCSPISGHRSVSWYQQTPGQGLQFLFEYFSETQRNKGNFPGRFSGRQFSNSRSEMNVSTLELGDSALYLCASSFRAENTEAFFGQGTRLTVV.

CDR3 coding DNA: TGTGCCAGCAGGGGAGACAGGGACCAGCCCCAGCATTTT. It codes for CASRGDRDQPQHF. The rearrangement uses TRBV7-2 and TRBJ1-5; 7 bases line up with TRBD1. The germline V gene has CDR1 SGHTA and CDR2 FQGNSA. CDR3 length: 13 residues. The ends lost 6 bases at V and 7 bases at J; junction bases unmatched: 6.

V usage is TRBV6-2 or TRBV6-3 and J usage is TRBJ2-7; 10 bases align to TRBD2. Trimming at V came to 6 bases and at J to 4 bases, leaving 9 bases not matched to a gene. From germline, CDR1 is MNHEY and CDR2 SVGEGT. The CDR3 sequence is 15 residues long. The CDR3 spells CASRPTGTSVYEQYF. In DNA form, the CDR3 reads TGTGCCAGCAGACCTACCGGGACTAGCGTGTACGAGCAGTACTTC.

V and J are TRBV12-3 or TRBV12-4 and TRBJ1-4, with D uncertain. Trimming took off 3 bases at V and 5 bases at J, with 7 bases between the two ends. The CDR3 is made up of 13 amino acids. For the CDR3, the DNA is TGTGCCAGCAGTTTCTCCGGGAATGAAAAACTGTTTTTT. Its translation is CASSFSGNEKLFF.

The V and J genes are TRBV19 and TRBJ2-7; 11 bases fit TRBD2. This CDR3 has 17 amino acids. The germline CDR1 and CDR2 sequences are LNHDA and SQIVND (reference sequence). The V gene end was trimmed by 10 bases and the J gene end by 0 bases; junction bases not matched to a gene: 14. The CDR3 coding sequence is TGTGCCACCGCGACTAGCGGGATTAGAGGGGGCTCCTACGAGCAGTACTTC. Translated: CATATSGIRGGSYEQYF. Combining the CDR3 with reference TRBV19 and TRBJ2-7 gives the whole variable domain DGGITQSPKYLFRKEGQNVTLSCEQNLNHDAMYWYRQDPGQGLRLIYYSQIVNDFQKGDIAEGYSVSREKKESFPLTVTSAQKNPTAFYLCATATSGIRGGSYEQYFGPGTRLTVT.

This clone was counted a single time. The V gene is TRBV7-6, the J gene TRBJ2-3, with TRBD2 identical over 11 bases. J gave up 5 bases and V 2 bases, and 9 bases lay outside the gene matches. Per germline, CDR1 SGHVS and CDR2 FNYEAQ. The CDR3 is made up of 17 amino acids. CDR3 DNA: TGTGCCAGCAGCTTAAGCCCCTCCGGACTAGCGGGAGATACGCAGTATTTT. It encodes CASSLSPSGLAGDTQYF.

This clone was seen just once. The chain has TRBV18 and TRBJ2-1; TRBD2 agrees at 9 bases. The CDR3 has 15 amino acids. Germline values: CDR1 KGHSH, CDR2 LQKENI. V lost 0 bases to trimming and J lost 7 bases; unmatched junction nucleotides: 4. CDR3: CASSPPSLAGNEQFF. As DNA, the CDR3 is TGTGCCAGCTCACCACCGTCCCTAGCGGGAAATGAGCAGTTCTTC.

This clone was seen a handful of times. CDR3: CASSSLLGTDEAFF. DNA of the CDR3: TGTGCCAGCTCATCGCTTCTTGGGACAGACGAAGCTTTCTTT. The chain carries TRBV18 and TRBJ1-1, with 7 bases aligning to TRBD1. Trimming took 5 bases from V and 8 from J; bases not matched to a gene: 11. Germline V gene data show CDR1 as KGHSH and CDR2 as LQKENI. The CDR3 is made up of 14 amino acids. The full variable domain, its missing parts supplied by reference TRBV18 and TRBJ1-1, is NAGVMQNPRHLVRRRGQEARLRCSPMKGHSHVYWYRQLPEEGLKFMVYLQKENIIDESGMPKERFSAEFPKEGPSILRIQQVVRGDSAAYFCASSSLLGTDEAFFGQGTRLTVV.

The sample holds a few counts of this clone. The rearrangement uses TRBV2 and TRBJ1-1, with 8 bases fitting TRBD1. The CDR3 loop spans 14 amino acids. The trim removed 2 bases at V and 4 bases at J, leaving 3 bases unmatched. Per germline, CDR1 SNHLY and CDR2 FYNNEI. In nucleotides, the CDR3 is TGTGCCAGCAGTGAATACAGGGGGTCCACTGAAGCTTTCTTT. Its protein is CASSEYRGSTEAFF.

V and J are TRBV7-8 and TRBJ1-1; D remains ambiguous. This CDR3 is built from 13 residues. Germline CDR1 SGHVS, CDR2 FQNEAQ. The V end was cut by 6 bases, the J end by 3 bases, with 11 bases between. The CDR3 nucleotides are TGTGCCAGCAGGGTATCCGGGTACACTGAAGCTTTCTTT. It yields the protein CASRVSGYTEAFF.

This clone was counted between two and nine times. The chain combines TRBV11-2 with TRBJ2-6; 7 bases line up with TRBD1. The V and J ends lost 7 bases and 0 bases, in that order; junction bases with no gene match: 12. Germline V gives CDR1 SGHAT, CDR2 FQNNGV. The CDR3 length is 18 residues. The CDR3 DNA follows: TGTGCCAGCACCTCAAGGGACAGCAGATCCTCTGGGGCCAACGTCCTGACTTTC. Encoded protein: CASTSRDSRSSGANVLTF.

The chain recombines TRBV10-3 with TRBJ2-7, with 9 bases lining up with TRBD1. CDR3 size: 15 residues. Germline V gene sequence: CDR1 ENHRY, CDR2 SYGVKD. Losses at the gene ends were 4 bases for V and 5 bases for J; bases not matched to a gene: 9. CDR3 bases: TGTGCCATCAGTGGGAATAACAGGGGGCTCCACGAGCAGTACTTC. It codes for CAISGNNRGLHEQYF.

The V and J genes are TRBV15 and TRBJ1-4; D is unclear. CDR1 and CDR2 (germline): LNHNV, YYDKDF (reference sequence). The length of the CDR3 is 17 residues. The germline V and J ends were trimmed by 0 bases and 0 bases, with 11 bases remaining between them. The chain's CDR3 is CATSRDGRSATNEKLFF. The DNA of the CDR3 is TGTGCCACCAGCAGAGATGGCAGGTCCGCAACTAATGAAAAACTGTTTTTT.

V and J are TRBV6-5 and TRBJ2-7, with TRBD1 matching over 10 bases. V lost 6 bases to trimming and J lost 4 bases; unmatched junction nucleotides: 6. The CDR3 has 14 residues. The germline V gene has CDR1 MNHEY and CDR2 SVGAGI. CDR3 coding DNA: TGTGCCAGCAGGGGGACAGGGGAAGGGTACGAGCAGTACTTC. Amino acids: CASRGTGEGYEQYF.

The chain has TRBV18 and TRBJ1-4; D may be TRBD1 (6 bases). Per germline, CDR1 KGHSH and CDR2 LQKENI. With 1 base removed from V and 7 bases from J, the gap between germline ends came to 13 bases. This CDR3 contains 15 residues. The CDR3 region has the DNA TGTGCCAGCTCACCACGCCAGGGGATGGGTGAAAAACTGTTTTTT. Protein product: CASSPRQGMGEKLFF.

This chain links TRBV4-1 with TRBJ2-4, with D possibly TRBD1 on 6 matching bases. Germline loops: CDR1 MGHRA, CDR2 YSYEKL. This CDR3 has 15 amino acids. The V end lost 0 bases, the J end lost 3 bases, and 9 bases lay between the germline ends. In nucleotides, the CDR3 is TGCGCCAGCAGCCAAGAGGGGGCAGTCAAAAACATTCAGTACTTC. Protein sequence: CASSQEGAVKNIQYF.

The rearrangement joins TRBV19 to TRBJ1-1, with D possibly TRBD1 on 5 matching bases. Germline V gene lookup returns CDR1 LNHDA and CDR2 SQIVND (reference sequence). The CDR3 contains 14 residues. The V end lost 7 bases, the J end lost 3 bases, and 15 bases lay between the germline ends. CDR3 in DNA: TGTGCCAGTACCCCCCCGGGGGGGGACACTGAAGCTTTCTTT. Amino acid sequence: CASTPPGGDTEAFF.

The chain's CDR3 is CSVFGEASQDYGYTF. CDR3 DNA sequence: TGCAGCGTTTTCGGGGAGGCTTCGCAGGACTATGGCTACACCTTC. The chain is built from TRBV29-1 and TRBJ1-2; D is ambiguous. The CDR3 has 15 amino acids. Deletions cut 5 bases from V and 3 bases from J, with 19 bases between. CDR1 and CDR2 (germline): SQVTM, ANQGSEA.